A single sample is the source of the 10 T cell receptor beta chains below, sequenced in a study of blood T cell repertoires in COVID-19 (dated by TCRdb to 2018 to 2021). Library generation was performed with the immunoSEQ multiplex PCR assay. TCRdb provides this immuneACCESS table in a form limited to in-frame rearrangements. Some clones are lacking; in checked studies, under half of them reflect an unresolved V gene, and why the rest are absent is not known. The sample table lists 40,000 to 50,000 clones, around nine tenths of them with a count of one. Of the sample, roughly 19% is held by the ten largest clones. The sequencing input was peripheral blood. These TCRs come from a man in his 70s with active COVID-19.

V is TRBV28 and J is TRBJ2-2, with 8 bases identical to TRBD2. This CDR3 is 16 amino acids long. J gave up 3 bases and V 1 base, and 4 bases lay outside the gene matches. Germline V gives CDR1 MDHEN, CDR2 SYDVKM. This CDR3 reads CASSLYGRAYTGELFF. The DNA for the CDR3 is TGTGCCAGCAGTTTATACGGGAGGGCTTACACCGGGGAGCTGTTTTTT.

This clone has only one observation. The chain employs TRBV5-1 and TRBJ2-7, with a weak D call TRBD2 (5 bases). V lost 3 bases and J 3 bases, leaving 13 bases between the germline ends. This CDR3 has 14 residues. Per germline, CDR1 SGHRS and CDR2 YFSETQ. This CDR3 is CASSSTSGIYEQYF. CDR3 bases: TGCGCCAGCAGCTCTACGTCGGGAATCTACGAGCAGTACTTC. Using reference TRBV5-1 and TRBJ2-7 for the parts outside the CDR3, the full variable domain is KAGVTQTPRYLIKTRGQQVTLSCSPISGHRSVSWYQQTPGQGLQFLFEYFSETQRNKGNFPGRFSGRQFSNSRSEMNVSTLELGDSALYLCASSSTSGIYEQYFGPGTRLTVT.

This clone has just one count. The chain joins TRBV6-5 to TRBJ1-2; 7 bases are a match to TRBD1. CDR3 length equals 15 residues. With V trimmed by 2 bases and J by 4 bases, 7 bases remained unmatched. Germline CDR1 MNHEY, CDR2 SVGAGI. CDR3 residues: CASSYPGQAIYGYTF. The CDR3 DNA sequence: TGTGCCAGCAGTTACCCCGGACAGGCGATCTATGGCTACACCTTC.

This clone was seen once. This chain uses TRBV7-2 with TRBJ1-2, with D possibly being TRBD1 (5 bases). Germline V gene lookup returns CDR1 SGHTA and CDR2 FQGNSA. V lost 4 bases to trimming and J lost 7 bases, with 7 bases between them. The CDR3 totals 11 residues. CDR3 in amino acids: CASSSQGGYTF. The CDR3 DNA is TGTGCCAGCAGCTCCCAGGGTGGCTACACCTTC.

The gene calls are TRBV7-9 and TRBJ2-7; 7 nucleotides align to TRBD1. This CDR3 is 15 amino acids long. J gave up 5 bases and V 4 bases, and 11 bases lay outside the gene matches. Germline V gene data show CDR1 as SEHNR and CDR2 as FQNEAQ (reference sequence). The CDR3 is CASSSFITGVDEQYF. CDR3 sequence (DNA): TGTGCCAGCAGCTCCTTCATCACAGGGGTAGACGAGCAGTACTTC.

The V gene is TRBV10-3, the J gene TRBJ1-2, with 7 bases identical to TRBD1. V shed 5 bases and J 3 bases; nucleotides not matched to a gene: 6. This CDR3 contains 14 residues. Germline V gene lookup returns CDR1 ENHRY and CDR2 SYGVKD. The CDR3 protein is CAISRQGPYYGYTF. CDR3 bases: TGTGCCATCAGTAGACAGGGCCCATACTATGGCTACACCTTC.

The chain carries TRBV4-1 and TRBJ2-1, with 14 nucleotides matching TRBD2. V shed 5 bases, J shed 8 bases, and the junction held 5 bases outside the gene matches. CDR1 and CDR2 from the germline V gene are MGHRA and YSYEKL. The CDR3 consists of 15 residues. The CDR3 spells CASSYGTSGSDEQFF. CDR3 DNA sequence: TGCGCCAGCAGCTACGGGACTAGCGGGAGCGATGAGCAGTTCTTC.

This chain joins TRBV6-5 and TRBJ1-3; 8 bases are a match to TRBD1. Germline V lookup: CDR1 MNHEY, CDR2 SVGAGI. The trim removed 2 bases at V and 4 bases at J, leaving 4 bases unmatched. The CDR3 loop spans 15 amino acids. Here the CDR3 reads CASSYGQGGGNTIYF. CDR3 sequence (DNA): TGTGCCAGCAGTTACGGACAGGGCGGAGGAAACACCATATATTTT.

The chain is built from TRBV6-2 or TRBV6-3 and TRBJ2-1; 14 bases agree with TRBD2. The germline CDR1 and CDR2 sequences are MNHEY and SVGEGT. V shed 4 bases, J shed 8 bases, and the junction held 10 bases outside the gene matches. The CDR3 has 17 residues. The chain's CDR3 is CASSSARLAGGVDEQFF. The CDR3 region has the DNA TGTGCCAGCAGTTCCGCCAGACTAGCGGGAGGGGTCGATGAGCAGTTCTTC.

This clone was observed a single time. This chain connects TRBV6-2 or TRBV6-3 to TRBJ2-1; 9 nucleotides line up with TRBD2. The CDR3 is 16 residues long. The junction had 9 bases not matched to a gene; V was cut back by 0 bases and J by 9 bases. Germline V lookup: CDR1 MNHEY, CDR2 SVGEGT. CDR3 nucleotides: TGTGCCAGCAGTTACTCGGGCGGGAGGGCCAAAAGTGAGCAGTTCTTC. It is translated as CASSYSGGRAKSEQFF.